These 31 T cell receptor beta chains share one sample of origin, sequenced in a study of blood T cell repertoires in COVID-19. Libraries were prepared by immunoSEQ multiplex PCR; TCRdb keeps only in-frame clonotypes and omits some of them. The repertoire consists of around 500,000 clones, with 70% to 90% occurring once and the leading ten covering roughly 8.5%. Material: PBMCs or T cells enriched from blood (not recorded which). The receptors come from an older woman who had recovered from COVID-19.

V and J are TRBV14 and TRBJ2-5; TRBD2 matches 7 bases. The junction had 9 bases not matched to a gene; V was cut back by 3 bases and J by 5 bases. The CDR3 runs 15 residues. Germline V CDR1 and CDR2: SGHDN, FVKESK. The CDR3 region has the DNA TGTGCCAGCAGCCATCGTCCAGGGCGGGGGGAGACCCAGTACTTC. Protein product: CASSHRPGRGETQYF.

This chain uses TRBV2 with TRBJ2-7; 9 bases map to TRBD2. From germline, CDR1 is SNHLY and CDR2 FYNNEI. The ends lost 10 bases at V and 2 bases at J; junction bases unmatched: 9. The CDR3 spans 14 residues. The CDR3 region has the DNA TGTGCCATCTCGAGCGGGGGGCTCCCCTACGAGCAGTACTTC. Its protein is CAISSGGLPYEQYF.

This sequence joins TRBV25-1 and TRBJ2-2; D is possibly TRBD1 (5 bases). Germline V gene data show CDR1 as MGHDK and CDR2 as SYGVNS. The ends were cut back, 0 bases at V and 3 bases at J, with 17 bases in the middle. The CDR3 has 18 residues. The chain's CDR3 is CASSEYDRGWVDTGELFF. The CDR3 DNA reads as TGTGCCAGCAGTGAATACGACAGAGGATGGGTGGACACCGGGGAGCTGTTTTTT.

CDR3 in amino acids: CAISVLRDRGAGELFF. DNA for the CDR3: TGTGCCATCAGTGTCCTCCGGGACAGGGGGGCCGGGGAGCTGTTTTTT. The genes are TRBV10-3 and TRBJ2-2; the match to TRBD1 covers 11 bases. The CDR3 sequence is 16 residues long. J gave up 6 bases and V 4 bases, and 7 bases lay outside the gene matches. Germline CDR1 reads ENHRY; CDR2 reads SYGVKD.

The V and J genes are TRBV7-9 and TRBJ1-6, with D possibly matching TRBD1 (5 bases). There are 18 residues in the CDR3. The V end was cut by 5 bases, the J end by 7 bases, with 24 bases between. Germline loops: CDR1 SEHNR, CDR2 FQNEAQ (reference sequence). The CDR3 spells CASSPREGREGLNSPLHF. The CDR3 DNA reads TGTGCCAGCAGCCCTAGGGAGGGCAGGGAAGGGCTAAATTCACCCCTCCACTTT.

This chain connects TRBV30 to TRBJ1-2; a possible D gene is TRBD1 (5 bases). V lost 3 bases and J 3 bases, leaving 20 bases between the germline ends. Germline V gene sequence: CDR1 GTSNPN, CDR2 SVGIG (reference sequence). The CDR3 runs 16 residues. In DNA, the CDR3 is TGTGCCTGGAGGCCTGTCGGGGGGGAAGAGGACTATGGCTACACCTTC. It specifies CAWRPVGGEEDYGYTF. Based on the CDR3 plus reference TRBV30 and TRBJ1-2, the full variable domain is SQTIHQWPATLVQPVGSPLSLECTVEGTSNPNLYWYRQAAGRGLQLLFYSVGIGQISSEVPQNLSASRPQDRQFILSSKKLLLSDSGFYLCAWRPVGGEEDYGYTFGSGTRLTVV.

J is TRBJ1-5 and V is TRBV6-5; a possible D gene is TRBD1 (6 bases). This CDR3 spans 14 amino acids. CDR1 MNHEY and CDR2 SVGAGI come from the germline V gene. V was trimmed by 6 bases and J by 7 bases, leaving 16 bases between them. CDR3 sequence reads: CASSLTGMGQPQHF. The CDR3 DNA reads TGTGCCAGCAGCCTAACAGGGATGGGGCAGCCCCAGCATTTT.

The chain combines TRBV9 with TRBJ2-5, with 9 bases that match TRBD2. The germline V gene encodes CDR1 SGDLS and CDR2 YYNGEE. The J segment lost 4 bases and the V segment lost 4 bases, leaving 11 bases of the junction unmatched. CDR3 size: 16 residues. The CDR3 coding sequence is TGTGCCAGCAGCCCGGGTCTGGCGGGGGGGCCAGAGACCCAGTACTTC. Its protein product is CASSPGLAGGPETQYF.

This clone showed up just once. The chain combines TRBV7-8 with TRBJ2-5; maybe TRBD1 (5 bases). The CDR3 is 17 amino acids. Trimming stripped 4 bases from V and 0 bases from J, with 18 bases between. The germline V gene has CDR1 SGHVS and CDR2 FQNEAQ. CDR3 sequence: CASSSLRGAVYQETQYF. Here the CDR3 DNA reads TGTGCCAGCAGCTCCCTTCGTGGGGCCGTTTACCAAGAGACCCAGTACTTC.

The J gene is TRBJ2-5, the V gene TRBV10-2, with 16 positions matching TRBD2. Germline loops: CDR1 WSHSY, CDR2 SAAADI. The CDR3 is 16 amino acids. With 6 bases clipped from V and 4 bases from J, the junction kept 5 bases outside the gene matches. The CDR3 DNA reads as TGCGCCAGCAGGGGGACTAGCGGGGGGGCTCGAGAGACCCAGTACTTC. Amino acids: CASRGTSGGARETQYF.

The chain joins TRBV30 to TRBJ1-2; a possible D gene is TRBD1 (6 bases). The CDR3 runs 14 residues. The ends were cut back, 2 bases at V and 4 bases at J, with 14 bases in the middle. Per germline, CDR1 GTSNPN and CDR2 SVGIG (reference sequence). CDR3 amino acids: CAWSSRSGVYGYTF. The DNA of the CDR3 is TGTGCCTGGAGTAGTCGGTCAGGGGTCTATGGCTACACCTTC.

The chain couples TRBV18 to TRBJ2-3; no definite D call. This CDR3 is built from 11 residues. Germline CDR1 KGHSH, CDR2 LQKENI. Deletions cut 6 bases from V and 7 bases from J, with 8 bases between. The DNA for the CDR3 is TGTGCCAGCTCGGGCACTTATACGCAGTATTTT. This gives the protein CASSGTYTQYF.

The V and J genes are TRBV19 and TRBJ1-2; TRBD1 agrees at 8 bases. The ends lost 1 base at V and 4 bases at J; junction bases unmatched: 8. In germline, CDR1 is LNHDA, CDR2 SQIVND (reference sequence). There are 16 residues in the CDR3. The CDR3 DNA sequence: TGTGCCAGTAGTATAGTTTCACCAGGGGGCAGCTATGGCTACACCTTC. It translates to CASSIVSPGGSYGYTF.

Here the CDR3 reads CASSALGQGYSADTQYF. The CDR3 nucleotides are TGTGCCAGCAGTGCCCTGGGACAGGGTTATTCAGCAGATACGCAGTATTTT. This chain joins TRBV25-1 and TRBJ2-3, with TRBD1 matching over 9 bases. The CDR3 extends over 17 amino acids. Germline values: CDR1 MGHDK, CDR2 SYGVNS. V lost 4 bases and J lost 4; bases outside the gene matches: 12.

The chain couples TRBV7-8 to TRBJ1-5, with D unclear. Trimming took off 4 bases at V and 6 bases at J, with 19 bases between the two ends. The CDR3 contains 16 residues. Germline-derived CDR1 and CDR2 are SGHVS and FQNEAQ. For the CDR3, the DNA is TGTGCCAGCAGCTCTTCCGGGTCCCCGTTTGGTCAGCCCCAGCATTTT. It encodes CASSSSGSPFGQPQHF.

V usage is TRBV6-5 and J usage is TRBJ1-2; TRBD1 agrees at 9 bases. This CDR3 is built from 15 residues. J was trimmed by 0 bases and V by 7 bases; bases with no gene match: 6. In germline, CDR1 is MNHEY, CDR2 SVGAGI. The CDR3 sequence is CASMTGGTANYGYTF. The CDR3, as DNA: TGTGCCAGCATGACAGGGGGGACGGCTAACTATGGCTACACCTTC.

The rearrangement links TRBV5-1 to TRBJ2-5; 10 bases are a match to TRBD2. This CDR3 comprises 15 residues. Trimming cost V 2 bases and J 5 bases; bases outside gene matches: 6. The germline V gene has CDR1 SGHRS and CDR2 YFSETQ. The CDR3 DNA sequence: TGCGCCAGCAGCTTAGCGGGGGGGCTTTTGGAGACCCAGTACTTC. Encoded protein: CASSLAGGLLETQYF.

The chain combines TRBV18 with TRBJ1-2; D might be TRBD1 (5 bases). This CDR3 has 13 amino acids. Germline V CDR1 and CDR2: KGHSH, LQKENI. The V end was cut by 1 base, the J end by 6 bases, with 9 bases between. The CDR3 loop reads CASSPLGGDGYTF. Written as DNA, the CDR3 is TGTGCCAGCTCACCACTCGGGGGGGATGGCTACACCTTC.

For this clone: One junction end disagrees with the germline gene, perhaps due to a read error. The V and J genes are TRBV4-1 and TRBJ2-3; the D is unclear. This CDR3 region has 13 residues. Germline V lookup: CDR1 MGHRA, CDR2 YSYEKL. CDR3 region: CASSEDRWDTQYF. The CDR3 DNA sequence: TGCGCCAGCAGCGAAGACCGGTGGGATACGCAGTATTTT.

The chain joins TRBV28 to TRBJ1-2; D might be TRBD1 (5 bases). Per the germline V gene, CDR1 is MDHEN and CDR2 is SYDVKM. Trimming pared 2 bases from V and 4 bases from J, leaving 8 bases between. The CDR3 is 13 residues long. The CDR3 sequence: CASSLQGGYGYTF. The CDR3 DNA follows: TGTGCCAGCAGTTTACAGGGCGGCTATGGCTACACCTTC.

V and J are TRBV7-2 and TRBJ2-3, with a possible D match to TRBD2 (5 bases). Germline assignment: CDR1 SGHTA and CDR2 FQGNSA. V was cut by 5 bases and J by 5 bases, with 17 bases left in between. The CDR3 runs 15 residues. CDR3 sequence (DNA): TGTGCCAGCAGCAACGGTGGGCTAGCAATAGATACGCAGTATTTT. It encodes CASSNGGLAIDTQYF.

The table lists this clone with a count of one. The CDR3, as DNA: TGTGCCAGTAGGACCGGGGGAAGGGGCAATCAGCCCCAGCATTTT. The encoded protein is CASRTGGRGNQPQHF. This chain links TRBV19 with TRBJ1-5; TRBD1 might be the D (5 bases). Germline V gene lookup returns CDR1 LNHDA and CDR2 SQIVND (reference sequence). CDR3 length equals 15 residues. V lost 6 bases to trimming and J lost 2 bases, with 14 bases between them.

The chain uses TRBV11-2 and TRBJ2-4, with 7 bases that match TRBD2. Losses at the gene ends were 5 bases for V and 3 bases for J; bases not matched to a gene: 16. The germline gives CDR1 SGHAT, CDR2 FQNNGV. The CDR3 runs to 18 residues. DNA of the CDR3: TGTGCCAGCAGCCCTGGGCTGGGGGAGGGACCGTACAAAAACATTCAGTACTTC. Its protein is CASSPGLGEGPYKNIQYF.

In its sample, this clone was seen once. V and J are TRBV6-6 and TRBJ1-1; maybe TRBD1 (6 bases). The CDR3 spans 17 residues. Germline values: CDR1 MNHNY, CDR2 SVGAGI (reference sequence). V lost 5 bases and J lost 0, with 19 bases in between. CDR3 sequence: CASSPMTTGHLNTEAFF. CDR3 coding DNA: TGTGCCAGCAGTCCAATGACTACGGGACACCTGAACACTGAAGCTTTCTTT.

CDR3 in amino acids: CASSNGVSYGYTF. DNA for the CDR3: TGTGCCAGCAGTAACGGTGTCTCCTATGGCTACACCTTC. This chain uses TRBV6-5 with TRBJ1-2; D is uncertain. CDR3 length: 13 residues. With 5 bases removed from V and 4 bases from J, the gap between germline ends came to 11 bases. CDR1 and CDR2 (germline): MNHEY, SVGAGI.

The chain is built from TRBV24-1 and TRBJ2-3, with 9 bases matching TRBD1. From germline, CDR1 is KGHDR and CDR2 SFDVKD. V dropped 3 bases and J dropped 2; count of bases not matched to a gene: 8. The CDR3 runs 17 residues. CDR3 residues: CATSDRQGGRVTDTQYF. The CDR3 coding sequence is TGTGCCACCAGTGATCGACAGGGGGGCCGGGTCACAGATACGCAGTATTTT.

The V call is TRBV5-4, the J call TRBJ2-3; TRBD2 is a possible D gene (7 bases). The CDR3 consists of 16 residues. Germline CDR1 reads SGHNT; CDR2 reads YYREEE (reference sequence). The ends were cut back, 2 bases at V and 6 bases at J, with 19 bases in the middle. The CDR3 region has the DNA TGTGCCAGCAGCTTAGAGGCGGGGGCCCGGGGGGATACGCAGTATTTT. Protein: CASSLEAGARGDTQYF.

J is TRBJ1-6 and V is TRBV19, with no clear D. The CDR3 covers 12 residues. Germline-derived CDR1 and CDR2 are LNHDA and SQIVND (reference sequence). V shed 3 bases and J shed 6 bases, with 3 bases lying between them. This CDR3 reads CASSILNSPLHF. The CDR3 region has the DNA TGTGCCAGTAGTATCCTTAATTCACCCCTCCACTTT. Full variable domain (rest looked up from reference TRBV19 and TRBJ1-6): DGGITQSPKYLFRKEGQNVTLSCEQNLNHDAMYWYRQDPGQGLRLIYYSQIVNDFQKGDIAEGYSVSREKKESFPLTVTSAQKNPTAFYLCASSILNSPLHFGNGTRLTVT.

This clone was detected only once. J is TRBJ1-1 and V is TRBV28, with D possibly TRBD1 on 6 matching bases. The CDR3 consists of 16 residues. V dropped 3 bases and J dropped 3 bases, with 17 bases sitting between them. Germline lookup yields CDR1 MDHEN and CDR2 SYDVKM. The CDR3 reads CASSLGSLGGDTEAFF. CDR3 DNA sequence: TGTGCCAGCAGTTTGGGATCCCTAGGGGGGGACACTGAAGCTTTCTTT.

This clone has a handful of counts. This chain joins TRBV3-1 (or the pseudogene TRBV3-2) and TRBJ1-6, with 8 bases lining up with TRBD1. CDR3 length: 16 amino acids. Unmatched junction bases numbered 9, after V lost 2 bases and J lost 9 bases. Germline V gives CDR1 LGHDT, CDR2 YNNKEL (reference sequence). The CDR3 DNA reads TGTGCCAGCAGCCAACCTACGGACAGGGTCACTTCACCCCTCCACTTT. Amino acids: CASSQPTDRVTSPLHF.

V and J are TRBV4-1 and TRBJ1-2; TRBD1 is a possible D gene (5 bases). CDR1 is MGHRA, CDR2 YSYEKL, per germline. The CDR3 covers 16 residues. Trimming pared 7 bases from V and 6 bases from J, leaving 24 bases between. The CDR3 nucleotides read TGCGCCAGCACCCCGGGACTCCTGACTAGGCAGGATGGCTACACCTTC. Its protein product is CASTPGLLTRQDGYTF.